The 24 T cell receptor beta chains reported below all come from one sample, sequenced in a study of T cells expressing NK-cell markers. TCRdb re-analyzed the 5' RACE reads; it lists each CDR3 protein once, without DNA. Recorded for this sample: around 550,000 distinct CDR3 sequences. The source material was blood T cells: a sorted CD56 or NKG2C T cell subset, CD4+ or CD8+ T cells, or bulk PBMC T cells (not recorded which). Receptor source: a man between 18 and 35 years old in good health.

The rearrangement links TRBV12-3 or TRBV12-4 to TRBJ2-6. The CDR3 consists of 15 residues. The CDR3 loop is CASSLRLSGANVLTF.

CDR3 sequence reads: CASSYRPASGSTDTQYF. The J gene is TRBJ2-3, the V gene TRBV6-5; TCRdb indicates TRBD2, and absent DNA this call remains unverified. CDR1 and CDR2 (germline): MNHEY, SVGAGI. This CDR3 comprises 17 residues.

The J gene is TRBJ2-1, the V gene TRBV15; absent DNA, TCRdb's TRBD1 call cannot be checked. CDR1 is LNHNV, CDR2 YYDKDF, per germline (reference sequence). The CDR3 totals 16 residues. The CDR3 protein is CATSRDLGGTYNEQFF.

The V gene is TRBV12-3 or TRBV12-4, the J gene TRBJ1-1. This CDR3 has 12 amino acids. The chain's CDR3 is CASTNGGVWAFF.

CDR3 amino acids: CASSQEAGPGGANVLTF. The chain is built from TRBV3-1 and TRBJ2-6; the D call from TCRdb, TRBD2, cannot be confirmed without DNA. Germline V gene sequence: CDR1 LGHDT, CDR2 YNNKEL (reference sequence). CDR3 length: 17 amino acids.

This sequence joins TRBV7-2 and TRBJ2-1; with no DNA, the TCRdb D assignment of TRBD1 cannot be verified. This CDR3 has 12 residues. Germline V lookup: CDR1 SGHTA, CDR2 FQGNSA. The CDR3 here is CASSPPGTEQFF.

This chain connects TRBV24-1 to TRBJ2-2; the D gene TCRdb calls, TRBD1, cannot be checked with no DNA. CDR1 is KGHDR, CDR2 SFDVKD, per germline. The CDR3 spans 17 residues. The CDR3 sequence: CATSAGADIANTGELFF.

This chain joins TRBV20-1 and TRBJ2-3; TCRdb outputs TRBD2, but without DNA this stays unchecked. The CDR3 runs to 16 residues. The germline V gene encodes CDR1 DFQATT and CDR2 SNEGSKA (reference sequence). Here the CDR3 reads CSANTLGLAGADTQYF.

The V and J genes are TRBV15 and TRBJ2-5; with no DNA, the TCRdb D assignment of TRBD1 cannot be verified. In germline, CDR1 is LNHNV, CDR2 YYDKDF (reference sequence). The CDR3 runs to 12 residues. This chain's CDR3 is CATQGSRETQYF.

The chain links TRBV15 to TRBJ1-4; TCRdb indicates TRBD1, and absent DNA this call remains unverified. The CDR3 has 13 residues. CDR1 and CDR2 (germline): LNHNV, YYDKDF (reference sequence). The CDR3 sequence: CATSREKGQGMFF.

The chain links TRBV2 to TRBJ1-5; TCRdb proposes TRBD1, but this gene call is untestable without DNA. The CDR3 has 14 amino acids. Germline loops: CDR1 SNHLY, CDR2 FYNNEI. The CDR3 sequence: CASSIRGSNQPQHF.

This chain uses TRBV27 with TRBJ2-1. The CDR3 contains 16 residues. Germline V gives CDR1 MNHEY, CDR2 SMNVEV (reference sequence). CDR3 loop: CASSVLQVKGYNEQFF.

The chain couples TRBV7-9 to TRBJ2-7; the TRBD1 assignment by TCRdb is unverifiable without DNA. CDR1 is SEHNR, CDR2 FQNEAQ, per germline (reference sequence). The CDR3 contains 15 residues. The CDR3 loop is CASSSENRGRYEQYF.

The chain joins TRBV5-5 to TRBJ2-1; TCRdb calls TRBD1, which cannot be checked without DNA. Per germline, CDR1 SGHKS and CDR2 YYEKEE (reference sequence). The CDR3 spans 18 residues. This CDR3 reads CASSPWYIGTGYKDEQFF.

The chain combines TRBV4-3 with TRBJ2-3; TCRdb gives TRBD1 as the D gene, but with no DNA this cannot be confirmed. The germline V gene has CDR1 LGHNA and CDR2 YSLEER. The CDR3 totals 14 residues. The CDR3 is CASSQDGMRDTQYF.

The CDR3 sequence: CASSLWTGGSSYGTQYF. The V gene is TRBV7-2, the J gene TRBJ2-3; TCRdb's D gene call, TRBD2, goes unchecked for lack of DNA. The CDR3 extends over 17 amino acids. The V gene's germline CDR1 is SGHTA and CDR2 FQGNSA.

V usage is TRBV5-1 and J usage is TRBJ2-1; TCRdb outputs TRBD1, but without DNA this stays unchecked. The CDR3 spans 15 residues. Germline V gene data show CDR1 as SGHRS and CDR2 as YFSETQ. The CDR3 protein is CASSPTLGGRDEQFF.

The chain uses TRBV7-2 and TRBJ1-5; no DNA is available, so the TRBD1 call from TCRdb remains unchecked. CDR3 size: 16 residues. From germline, CDR1 is SGHTA and CDR2 FQGNSA. CDR3 sequence reads: CASSPGLEYSNQPQHF.

The V call is TRBV3-1, the J call TRBJ2-5; there is no DNA to check the TCRdb D call of TRBD2. Germline-derived CDR1 and CDR2 are LGHDT and YNNKEL (reference sequence). CDR3 size: 16 residues. The CDR3 is CASSHYGRTREETQYF.

The chain has TRBV20-1 and TRBJ2-7; the TCRdb D gene call, TRBD1, has no DNA to confirm it. Germline V gene data show CDR1 as DFQATT and CDR2 as SNEGSKA (reference sequence). CDR3 length equals 14 residues. The chain's CDR3 is CSARVGTGTYEQYF.

The genes are TRBV5-1 and TRBJ2-3; TCRdb selects TRBD2, and the lack of DNA leaves this call unchecked. The CDR3 totals 15 residues. Germline loops: CDR1 SGHRS, CDR2 YFSETQ. CDR3 loop: CASNRVPPSTDTQYF.

This chain joins TRBV24-1 and TRBJ2-3. The CDR3 has 14 residues. Germline lookup yields CDR1 KGHDR and CDR2 SFDVKD. The CDR3 region is CATSDLRVKDTQYF.

The chain couples TRBV6-5 to TRBJ1-1; TCRdb indicates TRBD1, and absent DNA this call remains unverified. This CDR3 comprises 15 residues. Germline V gene data show CDR1 as MNHEY and CDR2 as SVGAGI. The CDR3 loop is CASSLIRGSDTEAFF.

The V call is TRBV5-1, the J call TRBJ2-2. The CDR3 extends over 15 amino acids. The V gene's germline CDR1 is SGHRS and CDR2 YFSETQ. CDR3 amino acids: CASSLGATSTGELFF.